A single sample gave rise to the 28 T cell receptor beta chains below, sequenced in a study of T cell repertoires in cytomegalovirus infection. From the reads, TCRdb called clonotypes with MiXCR, one entry per CDR3 protein. The table has 100,000 or so distinct CDR3 sequences, 16% seen once. The sample taken for sequencing was PBMCs. Source of these receptors: a human donor in good health (CMV status not recorded). Some clones in this sample may be carry-over from other donors' samples.

This clonotype was seen more than once but under ten times. V is TRBV7-2 and J is TRBJ1-2; 7 nucleotides agree with TRBD1. V dropped 5 bases and J dropped 8; count of bases not matched to a gene: 8. CDR3 length equals 13 residues. CDR1 SGHTA and CDR2 FQGNSA come from the germline V gene. CDR3 region: CASSPGTAGGYTF. The CDR3 DNA follows: TGTGCCAGCAGCCCTGGGACAGCTGGAGGCTACACCTTC.

This clonotype has just a few counts. The chain employs TRBV5-1 and TRBJ1-2; D is uncertain. The CDR3 is made up of 13 amino acids. Germline CDR1 SGHRS, CDR2 YFSETQ. V dropped 2 bases and J dropped 1 base, with 6 bases sitting between them. The CDR3 region has the DNA TGCGCCAGCAGCTTATCCAGTAACTATGGCTACACCTTC. It translates to CASSLSSNYGYTF.

This clonotype has just a few counts. V is TRBV5-5 and J is TRBJ1-1; no definite D call. This CDR3 region has 13 residues. The germline V and J ends were trimmed by 0 bases and 5 bases, with 8 bases remaining between them. CDR1 SGHKS and CDR2 YYEKEE come from the germline V gene (reference sequence). The CDR3: CASSLAWVTEAFF. The CDR3 DNA reads as TGTGCCAGCAGCTTGGCCTGGGTAACTGAAGCTTTCTTT.

This clonotype has just a few counts. The J gene is TRBJ1-1, the V gene TRBV5-1, with 7 positions matching TRBD1. Trimming cost V 2 bases and J 6 bases; bases outside gene matches: 10. This CDR3 contains 15 residues. Germline loops: CDR1 SGHRS, CDR2 YFSETQ. CDR3 loop: CASSLDLTGASEAFF. CDR3 nucleotide sequence: TGCGCCAGCAGCTTAGACCTTACAGGGGCCTCTGAAGCTTTCTTT.

This clonotype was found a few times. This rearrangement joins TRBV29-1 to TRBJ2-7; possibly TRBD1 for D (6 bases). The CDR3 covers 14 residues. Germline CDR1 SQVTM, CDR2 ANQGSEA. Trimming left V 6 bases short and J 2 bases short, with 17 bases between. The CDR3 DNA reads as TGCAGCGTCGCCGGACAGTTTGGGACCTACGAGCAGTACTTC. It is translated as CSVAGQFGTYEQYF.

The rearrangement uses TRBV6-6 and TRBJ1-2, with 7 bases identical to TRBD1. V was pared by 0 bases and J by 4 bases, with 8 bases of the junction left unmatched. The CDR3 is made up of 16 amino acids. From germline, CDR1 is MNHNY and CDR2 SVGAGI (reference sequence). The CDR3 is CASSYSAGRDSYGYTF. The CDR3 DNA reads TGTGCCAGCAGTTACTCGGCAGGCCGGGACAGCTATGGCTACACCTTC.

This clonotype has ten or more counts. The chain links TRBV11-2 to TRBJ2-1; 7 bases are a match to TRBD1. This CDR3 is built from 15 residues. V lost 4 bases and J lost 0; bases outside the gene matches: 3. Germline CDR1 and CDR2: SGHAT and FQNNGV. The CDR3 DNA is TGTGCCAGCAGCTCGGGACAGAGCTCCTACAATGAGCAGTTCTTC. Encoded protein: CASSSGQSSYNEQFF. The variable domain in full, completed from reference TRBV11-2 and TRBJ2-1, reads EAGVAQSPRYKIIEKRQSVAFWCNPISGHATLYWYQQILGQGPKLLIQFQNNGVVDDSQLPKDRFSAERLKGVDSTLKIQPAKLEDSAVYLCASSSGQSSYNEQFFGPGTRLTVL.

This clonotype has only one observation. A much larger clone lies a single base off, so this may be a read error. The chain combines TRBV10-3 with TRBJ2-3; D ambiguous. The V gene's germline CDR1 is ENHRY and CDR2 SYGVKD. The V end was cut by 4 bases, the J end by 1 base, with 15 bases between. CDR3 length equals 16 residues. CDR3 sequence reads: CAISGHSLDGTDTQYF. CDR3 in DNA: TGTGCCATCAGTGGGCACAGCTTAGACGGCACAGATACGCAGTATTTT.

This clonotype was picked up a small number of times. This chain joins TRBV6-2 or TRBV6-3 and TRBJ2-2; no clear D. CDR3 length: 15 residues. Trimming left V 5 bases short and J 1 base short, with 11 bases between. Germline V CDR1 and CDR2: MNHEY, SVGEGT. CDR3 protein: CASSPRWGNTGELFF. The CDR3 DNA is TGTGCCAGCAGTCCACGTTGGGGGAACACCGGGGAGCTGTTTTTT.

J is TRBJ2-7 and V is TRBV3-1; a possible D gene is TRBD1 (5 bases). The V gene lost 2 bases and the J gene lost 2 bases, with 10 bases spanning the gap. Germline V gene sequence: CDR1 LGHDT, CDR2 YNNKEL (reference sequence). This CDR3 is 14 amino acids long. The CDR3 nucleotides read TGTGCCAGCAGCCAAAGGCAGGGTCCCTACGAGCAGTACTTC. Translating it yields CASSQRQGPYEQYF.

CDR3 region: CASRPVQGGSQYF. CDR3 nucleotides: TGTGCCAGCAGACCAGTACAGGGGGGCTCGCAGTATTTT. The chain uses TRBV7-9 and TRBJ2-3; 8 bases match TRBD1. V dropped 6 bases and J dropped 10; count of bases not matched to a gene: 9. Germline-derived CDR1 and CDR2 are SEHNR and FQNEAQ (reference sequence). This CDR3 comprises 13 residues.

This clonotype was picked up a small number of times. The chain employs TRBV12-3 or TRBV12-4 and TRBJ1-1, with D possibly matching TRBD1 (5 bases). Trimming removed 4 bases from V and 4 bases from J, with 10 bases in between. This CDR3 contains 13 residues. The CDR3 DNA reads TGTGCCAGCAGTTCGTGGGGCGGCACTGAAGCTTTCTTT. Translated: CASSSWGGTEAFF.

This clonotype has ten or more counts. The chain has TRBV7-2 and TRBJ1-5, with 10 nucleotides matching TRBD1. J lost 6 bases, V lost 3 bases, and 5 bases had no gene match. The CDR3 spans 15 residues. Germline-derived CDR1 and CDR2 are SGHTA and FQGNSA. The CDR3, as DNA: TGTGCCAGCAGCTTGACAGGGGGCGCGGGTCAGCCCCAGCATTTT. This encodes CASSLTGGAGQPQHF.

This clonotype was seen a few times. V is TRBV2 and J is TRBJ1-1; possibly TRBD1 for D (6 bases). Germline V gene sequence: CDR1 SNHLY, CDR2 FYNNEI. V dropped 6 bases and J dropped 3 bases, with 17 bases sitting between them. The CDR3 covers 15 residues. The CDR3 DNA is TGTGCCAGCAGCCCCCGGGGGGGCCAGTACACTGAAGCTTTCTTT. Translated, it gives CASSPRGGQYTEAFF.

This clonotype was counted a few times. This chain links TRBV2 with TRBJ2-6, with D unclear. The V gene lost 6 bases and the J gene lost 1 base, with 19 bases spanning the gap. Germline CDR1 and CDR2: SNHLY and FYNNEI. This CDR3 contains 18 residues. DNA of the CDR3: TGTGCCAGCAGGGAGAGGCAGCGCTCATCGTCTGGGGCCAACGTCCTGACTTTC. It encodes CASRERQRSSSGANVLTF.

This clonotype was observed a few times. The V call is TRBV7-2, the J call TRBJ2-2; 9 bases align to TRBD1. The J segment lost 4 bases and the V segment lost 5 bases, leaving 8 bases of the junction unmatched. Germline loops: CDR1 SGHTA, CDR2 FQGNSA. This CDR3 is 16 amino acids long. The CDR3 region is CASSQGQGTSTGELFF. CDR3 in DNA: TGTGCCAGCAGCCAAGGACAGGGGACCTCCACCGGGGAGCTGTTTTTT.

This clonotype was observed a handful of times. The chain joins TRBV29-1 to TRBJ1-1; D is perhaps TRBD1 (6 bases). Between the trimmed V and J ends, which lost 8 bases and 10 bases, there was a span of 17 bases. The CDR3 sequence is 11 residues long. The germline gives CDR1 SQVTM, CDR2 ANQGSEA. The CDR3 DNA reads TGCAGCTTCTCCCGGGGGGCCGGAGCTTTCTTT. It yields the protein CSFSRGAGAFF.

This clonotype has at least ten counts. The V call is TRBV7-9, the J call TRBJ1-4, with D possibly matching TRBD1 (5 bases). The V and J ends lost 4 bases and 6 bases respectively, with 12 bases between them. Germline CDR1 SEHNR, CDR2 FQNEAQ (reference sequence). The CDR3 has 14 residues. For the CDR3, the DNA is TGTGCCAGCAGCTCTGGCAGGGAATATGAAAAACTGTTTTTT. Protein: CASSSGREYEKLFF.

In regard to this clonotype: At one end the junction does not follow the germline gene, possibly because of a read error. The chain uses TRBV5-3 and TRBJ1-1; D is uncertain. Being an ORF, TRBV5-3 has a function that is uncertain. The CDR3 runs 14 residues. The CDR3 coding sequence is TGTGCCAGCAGCTTGTCCCAGAAGAACACTGAAGCTTTCTTT. It yields the protein CASSLSQKNTEAFF.

Worth noting for this clonotype: One junction end disagrees with the germline gene, perhaps due to a read error. The J gene is TRBJ2-1, the V gene TRBV5-1; 10 positions match TRBD1. CDR3 length: 15 residues. Germline-derived CDR1 and CDR2 are SGHRS and YFSETQ. CDR3 sequence (DNA): TGCGCCAGCAGCCCGACAGGGGGCTCCTACCATGAGCAGTTCTTC. Translating it yields CASSPTGGSYHEQFF.

The rearrangement uses TRBV6-8 and TRBJ1-4; D remains unclear. The germline V gene encodes CDR1 MNHGY and CDR2 SAAAGT. CDR3 size: 14 residues. The V end was cut by 0 bases, the J end by 8 bases, with 10 bases between. CDR3 sequence reads: CASSYSRLVEKLFF. The CDR3 DNA reads as TGTGCCAGCAGTTACTCGCGGCTCGTGGAAAAACTGTTTTTT.

This clonotype turned up a few times. This sequence joins TRBV25-1 and TRBJ1-4; D not certain. Germline CDR1 MGHDK, CDR2 SYGVNS. This CDR3 has 17 amino acids. V was shortened by 1 base and J by 8 bases, with 20 bases between the two germline ends. In nucleotides, the CDR3 is TGTGCCAGCAGTGAATCCAATTTGACCCCGTTCGGAGAAAAACTGTTTTTT. Its protein product is CASSESNLTPFGEKLFF.

V is TRBV20-1 and J is TRBJ2-7, with TRBD2 identical over 7 bases. CDR3 length: 16 amino acids. CDR1 DFQATT and CDR2 SNEGSKA come from the germline V gene (reference sequence). V lost 6 bases to trimming and J lost 5 bases; unmatched junction nucleotides: 19. Here the CDR3 reads CSALKMNSGLRDEQYF. The CDR3 bases are TGCAGTGCCCTGAAAATGAATAGCGGGTTAAGGGACGAGCAGTACTTC.

The chain is built from TRBV5-1 and TRBJ1-1, with D possibly TRBD1 on 6 matching bases. The V and J ends lost 0 bases and 0 bases respectively, with 15 bases between them. This CDR3 region has 17 residues. Germline V gene data show CDR1 as SGHRS and CDR2 as YFSETQ. The CDR3 reads CASSLAVGALMNTEAFF. For the CDR3, the DNA is TGCGCCAGCAGCTTGGCCGTGGGGGCCCTCATGAACACTGAAGCTTTCTTT.

The CDR3 loop is CASSERESSYNSPLHF. The DNA of the CDR3 is TGCGCCAGCAGTGAAAGGGAGAGCTCCTATAATTCACCCCTCCACTTT. V gene TRBV10-2 combines with J gene TRBJ1-6; no firm D call. The germline V gene has CDR1 WSHSY and CDR2 SAAADI. V was clipped by 3 bases and J by 0 bases, with 9 bases between them. The length of the CDR3 is 16 residues.

This clonotype was seen at least ten times. The gene calls are TRBV7-2 and TRBJ1-2; TRBD1 matches 11 bases. Per germline, CDR1 SGHTA and CDR2 FQGNSA. V trimming: 10 bases; J trimming: 5 bases; junction bases outside the gene matches: 9. This CDR3 comprises 14 residues. CDR3 loop: CATSTGTGGYGYTF. The CDR3 nucleotides are TGTGCCACCTCTACCGGGACAGGGGGTTATGGCTACACCTTC.

This clonotype was seen more than once but under ten times. The chain uses TRBV29-1 and TRBJ2-5; 7 bases agree with TRBD2. The ends lost 4 bases at V and 4 bases at J; junction bases unmatched: 9. The V gene's germline CDR1 is SQVTM and CDR2 ANQGSEA. The CDR3 has 14 residues. The DNA for the CDR3 is TGCAGCGTTGGGCAGGGAGGGTATCGAGAGACCCAGTACTTC. Its translation: CSVGQGGYRETQYF.

The chain carries TRBV7-2 and TRBJ1-4; D is ambiguous. The germline CDR1 and CDR2 sequences are SGHTA and FQGNSA. Trimming took 3 bases from V and 7 from J, leaving 9 bases between them. This CDR3 region has 13 residues. CDR3 coding DNA: TGTGCCAGCAGCTTCTCCTTGGCTGAAAAACTGTTTTTT. Protein: CASSFSLAEKLFF.